This T cell receptor (beta chain) is drawn from a study of blood T cells in healthy people across ages. Points from the study as a whole: PBMCs went unsorted, and a conclusive naive versus antigen-experienced comparison was therefore prevented.

Germline V gene data show CDR1 as MNHNS and CDR2 as SASEGT. The CDR3 extends over 15 amino acids. Sample-barcoded 5' priming and a J-beta primer mix drove a second PCR of roughly 7 to 11 cycles. In TCRdb, the 5' RACE reads were re-called with MiXCR into one record per CDR3 protein. The table has fewer than 1,200,000 distinct CDR3 sequences, under 30% seen once. This clonotype turned up a few times. What it binds is unknown. The sample was also linked to a second study, of T cells of mothers and their children. From that second work: The yield was over 9 million TCR beta CDR3 reads from each mother and approximately 3 million from each child.

Source material: blood. V and J are TRBV6-1 and TRBJ2-5, with 9 bases identical to TRBD1. With the DNA end fitting TRBJ2-7 better, the J assignment may be wrong. This TCR was recovered from a girl aged 2-10 years in good health. The CDR3 bases are TGTGCCAGCAGTACGGTCGGGACAGGGTCCTACGAGCAGTACTTC. Residues: CASSTVGTGSYEQYF.